Each of the 17 T cell receptor beta chains below was sequenced from the same sample in a study of Tregs in tolerant kidney transplant recipients. Sequencing used immunoSEQ multiplex PCR; TCRdb keeps in-frame clones, though not all of them. The sample holds around 230,000 clones, 80% to 85% seen once. The sequenced sample was CD4+ T cells from blood. Source of these receptors: a human donor in good health.

The rearrangement links TRBV7-2 to TRBJ1-1, with D maybe TRBD1 (5 bases). V dropped 1 base and J dropped 0 bases, with 9 bases sitting between them. The V gene's germline CDR1 is SGHTA and CDR2 FQGNSA. There are 15 residues in the CDR3. The CDR3 sequence: CASSLVTGLNTEAFF. DNA of the CDR3: TGTGCCAGCAGCTTAGTTACGGGGCTGAACACTGAAGCTTTCTTT. The entire variable domain, with the rest obtained from reference TRBV7-2 and TRBJ1-1, is as follows: GAGVSQSPSNKVTEKGKDVELRCDPISGHTALYWYRQSLGQGLEFLIYFQGNSAPDKSGLPSDRFSAERTGGSVSTLTIQRTQQEDSAVYLCASSLVTGLNTEAFFGQGTRLTVV.

Note on this clone: One junction end disagrees with the germline gene, perhaps due to a read error. The chain employs TRBV7-8 and TRBJ2-3; TRBD2 agrees at 12 bases. Germline V lookup: CDR1 SGHVS, CDR2 FQNEAQ. CDR3 size: 16 residues. CDR3 coding DNA: TGTGCCGGCAGCTCTGGACTAGCGGGACGCGCAGATACGCAGTATTTT. It yields the protein CAGSSGLAGRADTQYF.

The rearrangement links TRBV5-8 to TRBJ2-7; 14 positions agree with TRBD2. The V gene end was trimmed by 4 bases and the J gene end by 5 bases; junction bases not matched to a gene: 2. The CDR3 runs 14 residues. Germline loops: CDR1 SGHTS, CDR2 YDEGEE. CDR3 in amino acids: CASSPGLAGDEQYF. The CDR3 nucleotides read TGTGCCAGCAGCCCGGGACTAGCGGGAGACGAGCAGTACTTC.

This clone has just one count. The gene calls are TRBV4-1 and TRBJ2-7; a possible D gene is TRBD1 (5 bases). The CDR3 extends over 13 amino acids. CDR1 is MGHRA and CDR2 is YSYEKL in the germline V gene. V was cut by 4 bases and J by 5 bases, with 12 bases left in between. CDR3 sequence reads: CASSRIPGHEQYF. In DNA, the CDR3 is TGCGCCAGCAGCCGCATACCAGGGCACGAGCAGTACTTC.

The chain links TRBV5-1 to TRBJ2-5; no clear D. Germline CDR1 is SGHRS and CDR2 is YFSETQ. The CDR3 runs 14 residues. V was trimmed by 0 bases and J by 1 base, leaving 7 bases between them. CDR3 sequence reads: CASSLDPIQETQYF. As DNA, the CDR3 is TGCGCCAGCAGCTTGGATCCCATCCAAGAGACCCAGTACTTC.

Only one count was recorded for this clone. V is TRBV5-1 and J is TRBJ2-5, with D unresolved. The ends were cut back, 0 bases at V and 3 bases at J, with 9 bases in the middle. Germline CDR1 is SGHRS and CDR2 is YFSETQ. There are 14 residues in the CDR3. The CDR3 bases are TGCGCCAGCAGCTTGGGTGGACCGAAAGAGACCCAGTACTTC. Amino acid sequence: CASSLGGPKETQYF.

V and J are TRBV10-3 and TRBJ2-2, with 12 bases identical to TRBD2. The length of the CDR3 is 18 residues. J lost 8 bases, V lost 0 bases, and 10 bases had no gene match. Germline CDR1 and CDR2: ENHRY and SYGVKD. This CDR3 is CAISESRLAGEDRGELFF. CDR3 in DNA: TGTGCCATCAGTGAGTCGCGACTAGCGGGAGAGGATCGAGGGGAGCTGTTTTTT.

The chain couples TRBV10-1 to TRBJ2-5, with D maybe TRBD1 (6 bases). This CDR3 comprises 14 residues. Germline CDR1 and CDR2: WNHNN and SYGVQD (reference sequence). V gave up 2 bases and J gave up 11 bases, with 18 bases separating them. CDR3 DNA: TGCGCCAGCAGTGAGGCAGACAGGCCGGTTAAGCAGTACTTC. This sequence encodes CASSEADRPVKQYF.

The rearrangement uses TRBV6-4 and TRBJ1-1, with 9 bases fitting TRBD1. V shed 4 bases, J shed 4 bases, and the junction held 13 bases outside the gene matches. Per germline, CDR1 MRHNA and CDR2 SNTAGT. The CDR3 extends over 17 amino acids. In nucleotides, the CDR3 is TGTGCCAGCAGTGGCTCCGGACAGGGGATTGTTCCCACTGAAGCTTTCTTT. Its protein is CASSGSGQGIVPTEAFF.

The chain joins TRBV19 to TRBJ1-2; 9 positions agree with TRBD1. Trimming cost V 3 bases and J 6 bases; bases outside gene matches: 11. The CDR3 has 16 amino acids. Germline-derived CDR1 and CDR2 are LNHDA and SQIVND (reference sequence). In DNA form, the CDR3 reads TGTGCCAGTAGTATGCGCTCCAGCGGGACAGGGCATGGCTACACCTTC. Translated: CASSMRSSGTGHGYTF.

V is TRBV6-5 and J is TRBJ2-5, with no clear D. This CDR3 is 15 amino acids long. CDR1 and CDR2 (germline): MNHEY, SVGAGI. The V end was cut by 0 bases, the J end by 5 bases, with 13 bases between. CDR3 residues: CASSYSSQRHETQYF. The CDR3 DNA follows: TGTGCCAGCAGTTACTCCTCGCAGAGGCACGAGACCCAGTACTTC.

The rearrangement uses TRBV2 and TRBJ1-1; possible D gene TRBD1, 6 bases. CDR1 and CDR2 (germline): SNHLY, FYNNEI. V lost 0 bases to trimming and J lost 7 bases, with 9 bases between them. This CDR3 has 13 residues. The CDR3 loop is CASSEAVQGEAFF. Here the CDR3 DNA reads TGTGCCAGCAGTGAAGCAGTACAGGGTGAAGCTTTCTTT.

This chain connects TRBV5-1 to TRBJ1-2, with TRBD1 matching 7 bases. V trimming: 4 bases; J trimming: 7 bases; junction bases outside the gene matches: 10. Germline V gene sequence: CDR1 SGHRS, CDR2 YFSETQ. CDR3 length: 14 amino acids. The DNA for the CDR3 is TGCGCCAGCAGCCGTGACAGGGACAGCGGTGGCTACACCTTC. Translating gives CASSRDRDSGGYTF.

The rearrangement uses TRBV2 and TRBJ2-3, with 12 nucleotides matching TRBD2. The V segment lost 6 bases and the J segment 4 bases; nucleotides outside the gene matches: 5. There are 15 residues in the CDR3. CDR1 is SNHLY and CDR2 is FYNNEI in the germline V gene. The CDR3 sequence: CASSATSGGPDTQYF. The CDR3 DNA reads as TGTGCCAGCAGCGCGACTAGCGGGGGCCCAGATACGCAGTATTTT.

This clone was seen just once. The chain links TRBV10-1 to TRBJ2-1; TRBD1 might be the D (5 bases). This CDR3 has 12 amino acids. Trimming shortened V by 10 bases and J by 10 bases, and 17 bases separated the two germline ends. The V gene's germline CDR1 is WNHNN and CDR2 SYGVQD (reference sequence). The chain's CDR3 is CATKTSAGEQFF. The CDR3 DNA follows: TGCGCCACCAAAACGTCGGCAGGGGAGCAGTTCTTC.

The gene calls are TRBV12-5 and TRBJ2-2; D unclear. This CDR3 comprises 13 residues. Looked up from germline, CDR1 is LGHNT and CDR2 is FRNRAP. V lost 1 base, J lost 7 bases, and 7 bases lay in between. The DNA for the CDR3 is TGTGCTAGTGGTTTGGAGGTGGGCGGGGAGCTGTTTTTT. Translation gives CASGLEVGGELFF.

This clone was picked up a small number of times. This chain links TRBV7-8 with TRBJ2-7; D ambiguous. Trimming removed 5 bases at V and 0 bases at J, with 8 bases between. This CDR3 has 13 amino acids. Per germline, CDR1 SGHVS and CDR2 FQNEAQ. CDR3 nucleotide sequence: TGTGCCAGCAGCCGCGACCACTCCTACGAGCAGTACTTC. It is translated as CASSRDHSYEQYF.